This TCR beta chain emerged from a study of T cell changes during pregnancy in multiple sclerosis. The table came from immunoSEQ multiplex PCR; TCRdb's copy has only in-frame clones and leaves some out. The table lists tens of thousands of clones, about 85% of them singletons. The CDR3 length is 13 residues. V lost 3 bases to trimming and J lost 1 base, with 4 bases between them. CDR1 and CDR2 (germline): SNHLY, FYNNEI. This clone was observed once. Material: CD4+ T cells from peripheral blood mononuclear cells, obtained after pregnancy. The sequence came from a female donor with multiple sclerosis, enrolled in a pregnancy study. The chain recombines TRBV2 with TRBJ2-4; D ambiguous. As DNA, the CDR3 is TGTGCCAGCAGTGACAGGGCCAAAAACATTCAGTACTTC. Protein: CASSDRAKNIQYF.